Below, 29 T cell receptor beta chains from the same sample are listed, as sequenced in a study of cytomegalovirus exposure and HLA in healthy donors (TCRdb year 2017). The library relied on the immunoSEQ multiplex PCR assay. A mixture of 60 forward primers for TCR Vbeta segments and 13 reverse primers for TCR Jbeta segments was used in the multiplex PCR. What TCRdb holds here is the immuneACCESS table cut down to in-frame rearrangements. Part of the clones is not present; checked against another copy, under half of the missing clones reflect an unresolved V gene, and the others are unexplained. This sample comprises about 190,000 clones, 81% of them detected only once. The ten biggest clones cover less than 2% of the sample. The sequenced sample consisted of PBMCs. The receptors derive from a man between 18 and 35 years old in good health and CMV-seronegative.

The chain combines TRBV5-6 with TRBJ2-7, with D possibly TRBD2 on 6 matching bases. V gave up 2 bases and J gave up 10 bases, with 19 bases separating them. The CDR3 contains 14 residues. Germline V gives CDR1 SGHDT, CDR2 YYEEEE. The CDR3 DNA reads TGTGCCAGCAGCTTTGGCGGGGCAGGGAAGGAACAGTACTTC. This codes for CASSFGGAGKEQYF. The variable domain in full, with the rest retrieved from reference TRBV5-6 and TRBJ2-7, is DAGVTQSPTHLIKTRGQQVTLRCSPKSGHDTVSWYQQALGQGPQFIFQYYEEEERQRGNFPDRFSGHQFPNYSSELNVNALLLGDSALYLCASSFGGAGKEQYFGPGTRLTVT.

This clone was counted only a few times. The rearrangement joins TRBV9 to TRBJ2-2; 10 bases are shared with TRBD1. Germline CDR1 is SGDLS and CDR2 is YYNGEE. Trimming at V came to 3 bases and at J to 2 bases, leaving 7 bases not matched to a gene. The CDR3 runs 17 residues. Here the CDR3 DNA reads TGTGCCAGCAGCGACGGGACAGGGGAGGCAAACACCGGGGAGCTGTTTTTT. It is translated as CASSDGTGEANTGELFF.

This chain uses TRBV14 with TRBJ2-6, with D unresolved. V was pared by 2 bases and J by 2 bases, with 7 bases between. Germline values: CDR1 SGHDN, CDR2 FVKESK. This CDR3 comprises 15 residues. The CDR3 region is CASSQLEAGANVLTF. The CDR3 region has the DNA TGTGCCAGCAGCCAACTAGAGGCTGGGGCCAACGTCCTGACTTTC.

The genes are TRBV27 and TRBJ2-6; possibly TRBD2 for D (5 bases). The CDR3 is made up of 18 amino acids. Trimming cost V 5 bases and J 2 bases, with 19 bases left between them. Germline CDR1 reads MNHEY; CDR2 reads SMNVEV (reference sequence). Here the CDR3 reads CASSLRSAGGPGANVLTF. Written as DNA, the CDR3 is TGTGCCAGCAGTCTAAGGAGTGCGGGTGGGCCTGGGGCCAACGTCCTGACTTTC.

The chain carries TRBV7-9 and TRBJ2-7, with 10 nucleotides matching TRBD1. The CDR3 has 15 residues. Germline assignment: CDR1 SEHNR and CDR2 FQNEAQ (reference sequence). V lost 5 bases, J lost 6 bases, and 10 bases stayed unmatched. The CDR3 bases are TGTGCCAGCAGCCCCGGACAGGGGGAGAAGGTCGAGCAGTACTTC. Encoded protein: CASSPGQGEKVEQYF.

This chain uses TRBV18 with TRBJ1-5, with TRBD1 as a possible D gene (6 bases). Germline CDR1 reads KGHSH; CDR2 reads LQKENI. CDR3 size: 14 residues. Trimming shortened V by 2 bases and J by 3 bases, and 8 bases separated the two germline ends. The CDR3 here is CASSPTGNNQPQHF. The CDR3 DNA follows: TGTGCCAGCTCACCAACAGGGAACAATCAGCCCCAGCATTTT.

CDR3: CASSLAGGPLLEQYF. Written as DNA, the CDR3 is TGTGCCAGCAGCTTAGCGGGGGGTCCCCTGTTGGAGCAGTACTTC. The rearrangement links TRBV7-2 to TRBJ2-7; possibly TRBD2 for D (6 bases). Looked up from germline, CDR1 is SGHTA and CDR2 is FQGNSA. This CDR3 has 15 residues. Between the trimmed V and J ends, which lost 0 bases and 7 bases, there was a span of 16 bases. The full variable domain, its missing parts supplied by reference TRBV7-2 and TRBJ2-7, is GAGVSQSPSNKVTEKGKDVELRCDPISGHTALYWYRQSLGQGLEFLIYFQGNSAPDKSGLPSDRFSAERTGGSVSTLTIQRTQQEDSAVYLCASSLAGGPLLEQYFGPGTRLTVT.

The rearrangement uses TRBV7-2 and TRBJ2-3, with 7 bases matching TRBD1. The ends lost 3 bases at V and 0 bases at J; junction bases unmatched: 6. This CDR3 has 16 amino acids. Germline CDR1 and CDR2: SGHTA and FQGNSA. For the CDR3, the DNA is TGTGCCAGCAGCTTTAACAGGGGCATTAGCACAGATACGCAGTATTTT. This gives the protein CASSFNRGISTDTQYF.

V is TRBV27 and J is TRBJ2-1; TRBD2 is a possible D gene (6 bases). V lost 2 bases and J 3 bases, leaving 17 bases between the germline ends. Germline V gives CDR1 MNHEY, CDR2 SMNVEV (reference sequence). There are 17 residues in the CDR3. CDR3 in DNA: TGTGCCAGCAGTTTAGGCGGTAGCGGAGTGGGCTACAATGAGCAGTTCTTC. Translating it yields CASSLGGSGVGYNEQFF.

This clone came up a few times. V and J are TRBV12-5 and TRBJ1-2; 9 nucleotides align to TRBD1. Germline CDR1 reads LGHNT; CDR2 reads FRNRAP. This CDR3 is 15 amino acids long. V was pared by 5 bases and J by 6 bases, with 10 bases of the junction left unmatched. Written as DNA, the CDR3 is TGTGCTAGTGGTCCTCCCACAGGGGGCTTCCATGGCTACACCTTC. Its protein product is CASGPPTGGFHGYTF.

CDR3 coding DNA: TGTGCCAGCAGGGAACAGGGGGTTGGCAATCAGCCCCAGCATTTT. It codes for CASREQGVGNQPQHF. V gene TRBV6-1 combines with J gene TRBJ1-5; 8 bases match TRBD1. J gave up 2 bases and V 6 bases, and 6 bases lay outside the gene matches. The CDR3 is 15 residues long. Per the germline V gene, CDR1 is MNHNS and CDR2 is SASEGT.

This chain uses TRBV7-8 with TRBJ2-7; possible D gene TRBD1, 6 bases. The CDR3 contains 13 residues. CDR1 is SGHVS and CDR2 is FQNEAQ in the germline V gene. Trimming removed 2 bases from V and 3 bases from J, with 8 bases in between. The CDR3 DNA is TGTGCCAGCAGCTTAACGGACAGCTACGAGCAGTACTTC. Translated: CASSLTDSYEQYF.

This clone was observed a single time. The chain employs TRBV19 and TRBJ2-3; 9 bases are a match to TRBD1. V shed 3 bases and J 4 bases; nucleotides not matched to a gene: 8. The CDR3 loop spans 16 amino acids. Germline lookup yields CDR1 LNHDA and CDR2 SQIVND (reference sequence). The CDR3 protein is CASSIIPGQGADTQYF. As DNA, the CDR3 is TGTGCCAGTAGTATCATACCGGGACAGGGTGCAGATACGCAGTATTTT.

The chain couples TRBV2 to TRBJ1-2; 9 bases align to TRBD1. The ends lost 8 bases at V and 9 bases at J; junction bases unmatched: 10. This CDR3 contains 13 residues. Looked up from germline, CDR1 is SNHLY and CDR2 is FYNNEI. The CDR3 DNA follows: TGTGCCAGCTTTCTCGGGACAGGGTCTCGCTACACCTTC. Residues: CASFLGTGSRYTF.

The V call is TRBV28, the J call TRBJ2-7; 10 bases are a match to TRBD1. With V trimmed by 7 bases and J by 3 bases, 6 bases remained unmatched. The CDR3 extends over 14 amino acids. Germline V gives CDR1 MDHEN, CDR2 SYDVKM. The CDR3 loop is CASTQGQGFYEQYF. The CDR3 nucleotides read TGTGCCAGCACCCAGGGACAGGGGTTCTACGAGCAGTACTTC.

CDR3 bases: TGTGCCAGCAGCAAGTGGGCTTTGCGGGAGTATGTCGGGGAGCTGTTTTTT. Residues: CASSKWALREYVGELFF. This chain joins TRBV5-6 and TRBJ2-2, with 7 bases fitting TRBD2. Trimming removed 4 bases from V and 7 bases from J; junction bases left unmatched: 16. From germline, CDR1 is SGHDT and CDR2 YYEEEE. The CDR3 runs to 17 residues. The full variable domain, in which reference TRBV5-6 and TRBJ2-2 provide the parts outside the CDR3, is DAGVTQSPTHLIKTRGQQVTLRCSPKSGHDTVSWYQQALGQGPQFIFQYYEEEERQRGNFPDRFSGHQFPNYSSELNVNALLLGDSALYLCASSKWALREYVGELFFGEGSRLTVL.

The rearrangement uses TRBV6-4 and TRBJ2-1; TRBD2 matches 10 bases. Germline values: CDR1 MRHNA, CDR2 SNTAGT. The V segment lost 7 bases and the J segment 1 base; nucleotides outside the gene matches: 16. The CDR3 is made up of 19 amino acids. CDR3 protein: CASTHGTSGNPLSYNEQFF. The CDR3, as DNA: TGTGCCAGCACTCATGGAACTAGCGGGAACCCACTGTCCTACAATGAGCAGTTCTTC.

This clone was detected only a few times. V usage is TRBV27 and J usage is TRBJ2-7; TRBD2 matches 8 bases. This CDR3 is 20 amino acids long. Germline values: CDR1 MNHEY, CDR2 SMNVEV (reference sequence). The J segment lost 7 bases and the V segment lost 2 bases, leaving 25 bases of the junction unmatched. CDR3 region: CASSLPRGVIGVAGSPEQYF. The CDR3 DNA reads as TGTGCCAGCAGTTTACCCCGTGGAGTTATCGGTGTAGCGGGGTCTCCAGAGCAGTACTTC.

As regards this clone: One junction end disagrees with the germline gene, perhaps due to a read error. The gene calls are TRBV5-6 and TRBJ2-7; tentatively, D is TRBD2 (5 bases). Germline loops: CDR1 SGHDT, CDR2 YYEEEE. This CDR3 spans 15 amino acids. The CDR3 DNA reads as TGTGCCAGCAGCCGAGAGGGATACCTCTCCGACGAGCAGTACTTC. Translated, it gives CASSREGYLSDEQYF.

The genes are TRBV19 and TRBJ1-2; maybe TRBD1 (5 bases). There are 14 residues in the CDR3. Per the germline V gene, CDR1 is LNHDA and CDR2 is SQIVND (reference sequence). V lost 6 bases to trimming and J lost 3 bases, with 14 bases between them. The CDR3 loop reads CASSMVGTHYGYTF. Written as DNA, the CDR3 is TGTGCCAGTAGCATGGTGGGGACTCACTATGGCTACACCTTC.

This clone showed up just a few times. The chain carries TRBV9 and TRBJ2-2; TRBD2 agrees at 8 bases. Unmatched junction bases numbered 1, after V lost 5 bases and J lost 1 base. Germline V gives CDR1 SGDLS, CDR2 YYNGEE. This CDR3 region has 14 residues. CDR3 sequence (DNA): TGTGCCAGCAGTCTAGCGGGGAACACCGGGGAGCTGTTTTTT. Translation: CASSLAGNTGELFF.

This clone was seen a few times. The gene calls are TRBV18 and TRBJ2-7; TRBD1 is a possible D gene (9 bases). Germline assignment: CDR1 KGHSH and CDR2 LQKENI. Trimming shortened V by 4 bases and J by 5 bases, and 30 bases separated the two germline ends. The CDR3 consists of 19 residues. The DNA for the CDR3 is TGTGCCAGCTCACTTGATGGGGACAGGGCTTTAGCGGGGCGGAACGAGCAGTACTTC. Translation gives CASSLDGDRALAGRNEQYF.

The CDR3 protein is CASSPPHGTGEEQYF. The DNA of the CDR3 is TGTGCCAGCTCACCCCCACACGGGACGGGGGAAGAGCAGTACTTC. V gene TRBV18 combines with J gene TRBJ2-7; possible D gene TRBD2, 6 bases. Trimming removed 3 bases from V and 7 bases from J, with 19 bases in between. The CDR3 length is 15 residues. Germline V lookup: CDR1 KGHSH, CDR2 LQKENI.

V usage is TRBV29-1 and J usage is TRBJ2-3; TRBD2 might be the D (6 bases). The CDR3 runs 14 residues. V was trimmed by 6 bases and J by 4 bases, leaving 17 bases between them. Germline V gives CDR1 SQVTM, CDR2 ANQGSEA. CDR3 DNA sequence: TGCAGCGTGGGACTCTCTTCCGGGGCAGATACGCAGTATTTT. Translating gives CSVGLSSGADTQYF.

The V and J genes are TRBV7-2 and TRBJ2-2, with D hard to call. This CDR3 has 12 amino acids. V gave up 4 bases and J gave up 3 bases, with 3 bases separating them. Looked up from germline, CDR1 is SGHTA and CDR2 is FQGNSA. The CDR3 nucleotides are TGTGCCAGCAGCTCGGACACCGGGGAGCTGTTTTTT. This encodes CASSSDTGELFF. The full variable domain, with the rest looked up from reference TRBV7-2 and TRBJ2-2, is GAGVSQSPSNKVTEKGKDVELRCDPISGHTALYWYRQSLGQGLEFLIYFQGNSAPDKSGLPSDRFSAERTGGSVSTLTIQRTQQEDSAVYLCASSSDTGELFFGEGSRLTVL.

V gene TRBV4-2 combines with J gene TRBJ2-1; D is unclear. Germline loops: CDR1 LGHNA, CDR2 YNFKEQ. The CDR3 totals 16 residues. The ends were cut back, 1 base at V and 0 bases at J, with 10 bases in the middle. CDR3 coding DNA: TGTGCCAGCAGCCAAGGTCCGCCGAGCTCCTACAATGAGCAGTTCTTC. Translated, it gives CASSQGPPSSYNEQFF.

V is TRBV4-3 and J is TRBJ2-7, with 8 bases that match TRBD1. The CDR3 sequence is 16 residues long. From germline, CDR1 is LGHNA and CDR2 YSLEER. Trimming cost V 3 bases and J 3 bases; bases outside gene matches: 10. CDR3 DNA sequence: TGCGCCAGCAGCCAGGAACAGGGGGTATCGTTCTACGAGCAGTACTTC. It yields the protein CASSQEQGVSFYEQYF.

J is TRBJ2-5 and V is TRBV4-3; tentative D call: TRBD2 (5 bases). The DNA end is more similar to TRBJ2-7, so the J call may be wrong. CDR3 length: 15 amino acids. CDR1 and CDR2 from the germline V gene are LGHNA and YSLEER. The CDR3 sequence is CASSQDQDSIYEQYF. CDR3 DNA: TGCGCCAGCAGCCAAGATCAGGACTCCATTTACGAGCAGTACTTC.

V usage is TRBV20-1 and J usage is TRBJ2-7; D is unclear. The CDR3 spans 10 residues. V dropped 1 base and J dropped 9 bases, with 7 bases sitting between them. Germline values: CDR1 DFQATT, CDR2 SNEGSKA (reference sequence). DNA of the CDR3: TGCAGTGCTAGAGGTCCTGTGCAGTACTTC. Encoded protein: CSARGPVQYF.